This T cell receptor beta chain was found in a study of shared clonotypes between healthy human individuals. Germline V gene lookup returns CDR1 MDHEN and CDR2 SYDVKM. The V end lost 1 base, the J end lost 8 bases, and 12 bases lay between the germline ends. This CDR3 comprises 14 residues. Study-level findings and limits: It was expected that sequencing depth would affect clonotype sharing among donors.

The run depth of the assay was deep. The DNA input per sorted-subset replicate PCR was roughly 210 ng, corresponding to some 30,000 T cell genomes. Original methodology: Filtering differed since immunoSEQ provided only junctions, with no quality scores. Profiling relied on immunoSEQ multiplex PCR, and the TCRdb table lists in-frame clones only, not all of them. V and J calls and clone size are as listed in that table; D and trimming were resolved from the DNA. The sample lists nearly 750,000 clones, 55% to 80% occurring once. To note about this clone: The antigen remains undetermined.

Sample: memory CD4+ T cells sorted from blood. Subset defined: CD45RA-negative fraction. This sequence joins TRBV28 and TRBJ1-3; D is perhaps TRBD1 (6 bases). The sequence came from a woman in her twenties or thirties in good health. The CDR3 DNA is TGTGCCAGCAGTTTATCAAGCAGGGGCCACACCATATATTTT. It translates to CASSLSSRGHTIYF.